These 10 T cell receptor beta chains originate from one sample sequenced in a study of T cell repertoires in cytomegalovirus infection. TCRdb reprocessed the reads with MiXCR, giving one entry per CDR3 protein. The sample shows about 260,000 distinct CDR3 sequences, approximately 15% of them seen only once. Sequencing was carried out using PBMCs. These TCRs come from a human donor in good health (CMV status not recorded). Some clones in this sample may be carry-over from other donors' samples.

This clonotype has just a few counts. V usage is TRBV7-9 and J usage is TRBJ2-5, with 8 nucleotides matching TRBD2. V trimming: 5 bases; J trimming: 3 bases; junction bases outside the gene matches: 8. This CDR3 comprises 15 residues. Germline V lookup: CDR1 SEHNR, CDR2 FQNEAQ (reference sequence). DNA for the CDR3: TGTGCCAGCAGCGCAGGCGGGACTAGGGAAGAGACCCAGTACTTC. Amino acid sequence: CASSAGGTREETQYF.

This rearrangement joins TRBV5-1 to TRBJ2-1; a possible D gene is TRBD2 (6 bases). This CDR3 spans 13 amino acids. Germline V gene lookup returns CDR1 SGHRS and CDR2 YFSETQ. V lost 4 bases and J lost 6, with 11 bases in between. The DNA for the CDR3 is TGCGCCAGCAGCGGGGGGACGTTCAATGAGCAGTTCTTC. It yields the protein CASSGGTFNEQFF.

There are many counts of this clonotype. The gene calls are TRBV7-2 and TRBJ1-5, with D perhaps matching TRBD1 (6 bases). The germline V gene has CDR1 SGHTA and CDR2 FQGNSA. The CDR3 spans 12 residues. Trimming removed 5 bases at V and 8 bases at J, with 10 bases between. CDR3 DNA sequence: TGTGCCAGCAGCCAAGGGGGAGAGCCCCAGCATTTT. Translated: CASSQGGEPQHF.

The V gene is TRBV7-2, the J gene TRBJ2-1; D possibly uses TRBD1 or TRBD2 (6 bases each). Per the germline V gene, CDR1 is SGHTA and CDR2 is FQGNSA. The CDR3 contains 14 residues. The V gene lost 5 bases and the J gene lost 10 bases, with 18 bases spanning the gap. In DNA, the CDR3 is TGTGCCAGCAGCCCCACGGGGGCGGGACGGGAGCAGTTCTTC. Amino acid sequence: CASSPTGAGREQFF.

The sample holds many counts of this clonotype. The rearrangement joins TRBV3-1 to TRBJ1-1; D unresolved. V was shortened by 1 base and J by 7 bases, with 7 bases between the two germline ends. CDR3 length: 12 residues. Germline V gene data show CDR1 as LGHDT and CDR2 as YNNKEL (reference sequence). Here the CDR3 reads CASSQAGNEAFF. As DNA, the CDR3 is TGTGCCAGCAGCCAAGCGGGGAATGAAGCTTTCTTT.

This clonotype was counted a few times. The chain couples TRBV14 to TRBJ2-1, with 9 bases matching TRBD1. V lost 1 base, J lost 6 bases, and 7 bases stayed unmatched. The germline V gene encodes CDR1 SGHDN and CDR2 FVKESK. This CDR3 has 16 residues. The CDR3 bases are TGTGCCAGCAGCCAAGGAATTGGGACAGGGATCAATGAGCAGTTCTTC. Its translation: CASSQGIGTGINEQFF.

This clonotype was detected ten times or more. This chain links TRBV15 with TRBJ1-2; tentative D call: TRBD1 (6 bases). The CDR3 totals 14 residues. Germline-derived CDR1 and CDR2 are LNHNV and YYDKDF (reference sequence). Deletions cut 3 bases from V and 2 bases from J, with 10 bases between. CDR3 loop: CATSRSGTNYGYTF. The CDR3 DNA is TGTGCCACCAGCAGGTCCGGGACAAACTATGGCTACACCTTC.

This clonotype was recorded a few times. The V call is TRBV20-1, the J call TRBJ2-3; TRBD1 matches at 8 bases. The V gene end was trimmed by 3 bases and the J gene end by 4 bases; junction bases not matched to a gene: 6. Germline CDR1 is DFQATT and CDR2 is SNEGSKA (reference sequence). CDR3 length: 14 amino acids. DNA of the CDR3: TGCAGTGCTAGGGACAGGGTGCCCCCAGATACGCAGTATTTT. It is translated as CSARDRVPPDTQYF.

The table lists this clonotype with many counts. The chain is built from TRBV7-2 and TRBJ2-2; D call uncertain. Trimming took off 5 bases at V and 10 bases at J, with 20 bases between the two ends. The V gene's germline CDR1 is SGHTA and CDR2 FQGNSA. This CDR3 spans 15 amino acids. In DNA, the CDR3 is TGTGCCAGCAGCCAAAGGACGGTTCGAAGTGAGGAGCTGTTTTTT. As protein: CASSQRTVRSEELFF. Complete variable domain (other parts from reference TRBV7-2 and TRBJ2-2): GAGVSQSPSNKVTEKGKDVELRCDPISGHTALYWYRQSLGQGLEFLIYFQGNSAPDKSGLPSDRFSAERTGGSVSTLTIQRTQQEDSAVYLCASSQRTVRSEELFFGEGSRLTVL.

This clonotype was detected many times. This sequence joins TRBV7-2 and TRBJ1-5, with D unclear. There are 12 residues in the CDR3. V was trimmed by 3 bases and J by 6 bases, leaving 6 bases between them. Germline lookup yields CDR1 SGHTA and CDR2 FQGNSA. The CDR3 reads CASSFPPQPQHF. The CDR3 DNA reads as TGTGCCAGCAGCTTCCCCCCTCAGCCCCAGCATTTT.